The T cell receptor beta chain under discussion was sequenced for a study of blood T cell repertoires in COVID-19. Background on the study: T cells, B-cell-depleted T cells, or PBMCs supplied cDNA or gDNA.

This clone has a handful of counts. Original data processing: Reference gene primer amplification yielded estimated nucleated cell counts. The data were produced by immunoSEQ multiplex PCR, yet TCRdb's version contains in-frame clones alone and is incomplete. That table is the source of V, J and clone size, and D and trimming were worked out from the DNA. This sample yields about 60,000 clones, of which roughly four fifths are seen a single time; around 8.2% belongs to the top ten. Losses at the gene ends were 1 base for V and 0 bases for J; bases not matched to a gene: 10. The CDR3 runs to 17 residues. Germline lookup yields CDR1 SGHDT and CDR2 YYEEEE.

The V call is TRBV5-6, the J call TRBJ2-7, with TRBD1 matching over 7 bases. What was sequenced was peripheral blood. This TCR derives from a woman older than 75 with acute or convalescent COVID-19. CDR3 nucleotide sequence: TGTGCCAGCAGCTTGCGACAGGGATCCCATCGCTCCTACGAGCAGTACTTC. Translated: CASSLRQGSHRSYEQYF.